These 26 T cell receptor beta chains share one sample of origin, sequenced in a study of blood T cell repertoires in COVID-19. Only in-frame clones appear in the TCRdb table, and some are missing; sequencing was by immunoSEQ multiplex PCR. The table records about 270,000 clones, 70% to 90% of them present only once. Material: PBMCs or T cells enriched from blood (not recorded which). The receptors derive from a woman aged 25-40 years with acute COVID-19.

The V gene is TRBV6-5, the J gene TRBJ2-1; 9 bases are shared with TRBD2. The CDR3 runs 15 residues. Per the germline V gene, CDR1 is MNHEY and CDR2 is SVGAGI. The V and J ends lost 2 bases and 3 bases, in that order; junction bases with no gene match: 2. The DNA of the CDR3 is TGTGCCAGCAGTTACATAGCGGGAGACTACAATGAGCAGTTCTTC. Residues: CASSYIAGDYNEQFF.

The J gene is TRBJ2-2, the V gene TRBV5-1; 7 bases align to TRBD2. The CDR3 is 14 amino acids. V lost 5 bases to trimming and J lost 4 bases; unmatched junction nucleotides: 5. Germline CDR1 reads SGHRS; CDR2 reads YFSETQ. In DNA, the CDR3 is TGCGCCAGCAGAAGGGAGGGTGGCACCGGGGAGCTGTTTTTT. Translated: CASRREGGTGELFF. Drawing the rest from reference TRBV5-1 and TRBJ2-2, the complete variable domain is KAGVTQTPRYLIKTRGQQVTLSCSPISGHRSVSWYQQTPGQGLQFLFEYFSETQRNKGNFPGRFSGRQFSNSRSEMNVSTLELGDSALYLCASRREGGTGELFFGEGSRLTVL.

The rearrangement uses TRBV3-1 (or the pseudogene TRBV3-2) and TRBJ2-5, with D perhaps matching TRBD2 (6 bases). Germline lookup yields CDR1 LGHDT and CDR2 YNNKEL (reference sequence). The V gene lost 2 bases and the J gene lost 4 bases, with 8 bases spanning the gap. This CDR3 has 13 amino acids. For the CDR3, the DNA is TGTGCCAGCAGCCAAACTAGCTCAGAGACCCAGTACTTC. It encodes CASSQTSSETQYF.

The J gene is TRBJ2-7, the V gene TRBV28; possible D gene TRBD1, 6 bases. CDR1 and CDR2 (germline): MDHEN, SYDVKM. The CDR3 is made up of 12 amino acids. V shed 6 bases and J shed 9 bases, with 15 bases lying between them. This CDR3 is CASSTQGWGQYF. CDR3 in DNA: TGTGCCAGCAGCACACAGGGCTGGGGGCAGTACTTC.

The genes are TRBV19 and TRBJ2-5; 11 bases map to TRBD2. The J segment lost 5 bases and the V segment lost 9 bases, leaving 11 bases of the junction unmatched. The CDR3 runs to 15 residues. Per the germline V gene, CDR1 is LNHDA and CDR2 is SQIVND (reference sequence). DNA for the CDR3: TGTGCCAGCCAAGCACTAGCGGGAGTTGGGGAGACCCAGTACTTC. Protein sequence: CASQALAGVGETQYF.

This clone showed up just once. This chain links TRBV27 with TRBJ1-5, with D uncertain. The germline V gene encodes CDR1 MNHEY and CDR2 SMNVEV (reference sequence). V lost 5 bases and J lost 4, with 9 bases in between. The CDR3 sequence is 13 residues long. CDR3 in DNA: TGTGCCAGCAGTGGCGGGATTAATCAGCCCCAGCATTTT. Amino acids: CASSGGINQPQHF.

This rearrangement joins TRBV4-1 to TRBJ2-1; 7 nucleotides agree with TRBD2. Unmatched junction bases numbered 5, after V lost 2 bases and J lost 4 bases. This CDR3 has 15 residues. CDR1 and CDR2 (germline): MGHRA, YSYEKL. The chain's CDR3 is CASSQMTSRYNEQFF. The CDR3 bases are TGCGCCAGCAGCCAAATGACTAGCCGGTACAATGAGCAGTTCTTC.

The CDR3 protein is CASSLFPAGGAYEQYF. CDR3 bases: TGCGCCAGCAGCTTGTTCCCAGCGGGAGGGGCGTACGAGCAGTACTTC. V usage is TRBV5-1 and J usage is TRBJ2-7, with TRBD2 matching 10 bases. Trimming removed 1 base from V and 4 bases from J; junction bases left unmatched: 8. The CDR3 consists of 16 residues. CDR1 is SGHRS and CDR2 is YFSETQ in the germline V gene.

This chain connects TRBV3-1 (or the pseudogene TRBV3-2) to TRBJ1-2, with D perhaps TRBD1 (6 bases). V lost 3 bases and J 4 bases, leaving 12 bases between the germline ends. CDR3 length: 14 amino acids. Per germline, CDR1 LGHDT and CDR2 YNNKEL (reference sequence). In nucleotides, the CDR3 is TGTGCCAGCAGCCAGATTACAGGGACCTATGGCTACACCTTC. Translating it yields CASSQITGTYGYTF.

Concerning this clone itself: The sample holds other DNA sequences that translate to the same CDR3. CDR3 protein: CASSLGTGTSKADTQYF. The CDR3, as DNA: TGCGCCAGCAGCTTGGGGACCGGGACTAGCAAGGCAGATACGCAGTATTTT. V gene TRBV5-1 combines with J gene TRBJ2-3, with 9 bases aligning to TRBD2. J was trimmed by 4 bases and V by 0 bases; bases with no gene match: 9. Germline CDR1 is SGHRS and CDR2 is YFSETQ. This CDR3 has 17 amino acids.

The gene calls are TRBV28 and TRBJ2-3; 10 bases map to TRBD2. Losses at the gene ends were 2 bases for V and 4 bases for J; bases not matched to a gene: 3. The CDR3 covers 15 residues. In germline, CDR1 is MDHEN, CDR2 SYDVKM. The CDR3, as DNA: TGTGCCAGCAGTTTACTAGCGGGAGTATCAGATACGCAGTATTTT. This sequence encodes CASSLLAGVSDTQYF.

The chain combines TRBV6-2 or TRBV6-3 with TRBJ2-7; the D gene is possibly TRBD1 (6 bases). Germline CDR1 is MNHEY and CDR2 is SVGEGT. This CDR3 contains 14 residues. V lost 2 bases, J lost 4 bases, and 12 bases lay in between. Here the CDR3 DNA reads TGTGCCAGCAGTTACGTGGGCAGGGGTTACGAGCAGTACTTC. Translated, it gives CASSYVGRGYEQYF.

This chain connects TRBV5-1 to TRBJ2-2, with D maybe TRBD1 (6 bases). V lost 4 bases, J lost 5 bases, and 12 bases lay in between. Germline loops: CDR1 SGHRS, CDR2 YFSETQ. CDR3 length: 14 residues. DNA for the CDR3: TGCGCCAGCAGCAACAGACAGGAGACCGGGGAGCTGTTTTTT. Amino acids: CASSNRQETGELFF.

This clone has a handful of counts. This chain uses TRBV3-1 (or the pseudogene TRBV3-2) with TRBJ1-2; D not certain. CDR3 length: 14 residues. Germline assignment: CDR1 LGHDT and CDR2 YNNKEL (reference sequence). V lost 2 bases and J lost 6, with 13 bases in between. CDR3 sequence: CASSQREPAHGYTF. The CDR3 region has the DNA TGTGCCAGCAGCCAAAGAGAACCCGCACATGGCTACACCTTC.

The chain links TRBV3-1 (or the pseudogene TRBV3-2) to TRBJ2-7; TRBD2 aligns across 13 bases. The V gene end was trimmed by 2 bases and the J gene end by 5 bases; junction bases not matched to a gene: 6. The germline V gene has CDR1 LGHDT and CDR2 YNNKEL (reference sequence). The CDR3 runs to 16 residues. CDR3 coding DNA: TGTGCCAGCAGCCAATGGGCCGGGACTAGCGGGAACGAGCAGTACTTC. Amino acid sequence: CASSQWAGTSGNEQYF.

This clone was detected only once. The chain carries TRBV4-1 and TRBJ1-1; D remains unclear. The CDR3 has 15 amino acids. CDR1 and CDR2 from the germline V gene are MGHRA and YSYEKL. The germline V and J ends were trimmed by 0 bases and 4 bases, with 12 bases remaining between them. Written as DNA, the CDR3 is TGCGCCAGCAGCCAAGACAAGGCGGAACCCACTGAAGCTTTCTTT. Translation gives CASSQDKAEPTEAFF.

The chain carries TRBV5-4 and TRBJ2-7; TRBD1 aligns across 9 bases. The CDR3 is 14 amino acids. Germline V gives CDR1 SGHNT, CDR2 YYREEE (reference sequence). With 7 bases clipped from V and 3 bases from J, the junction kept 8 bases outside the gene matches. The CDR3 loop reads CASRYAGQGYEQYF. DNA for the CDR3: TGTGCCAGCCGCTATGCGGGACAGGGCTACGAGCAGTACTTC.

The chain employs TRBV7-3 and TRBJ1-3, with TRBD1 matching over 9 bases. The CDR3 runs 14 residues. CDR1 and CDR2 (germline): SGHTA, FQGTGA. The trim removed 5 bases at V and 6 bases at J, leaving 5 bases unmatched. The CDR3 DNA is TGTGCCAGCAGCCCGGGACAGGGTGTAAACACCATATATTTT. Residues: CASSPGQGVNTIYF.

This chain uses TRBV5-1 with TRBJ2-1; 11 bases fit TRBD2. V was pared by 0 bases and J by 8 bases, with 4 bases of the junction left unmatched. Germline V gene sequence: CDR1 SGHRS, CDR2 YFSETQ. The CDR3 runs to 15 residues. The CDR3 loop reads CASSLGILAGDEQFF. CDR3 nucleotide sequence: TGCGCCAGCAGCTTGGGAATACTAGCGGGAGATGAGCAGTTCTTC.

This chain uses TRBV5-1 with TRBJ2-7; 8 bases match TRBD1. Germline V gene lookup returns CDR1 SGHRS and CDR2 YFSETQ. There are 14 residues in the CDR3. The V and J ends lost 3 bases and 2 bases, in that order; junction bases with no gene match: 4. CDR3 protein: CASSWAGQAYEQYF. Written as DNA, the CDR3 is TGCGCCAGCAGCTGGGCGGGACAGGCCTACGAGCAGTACTTC.

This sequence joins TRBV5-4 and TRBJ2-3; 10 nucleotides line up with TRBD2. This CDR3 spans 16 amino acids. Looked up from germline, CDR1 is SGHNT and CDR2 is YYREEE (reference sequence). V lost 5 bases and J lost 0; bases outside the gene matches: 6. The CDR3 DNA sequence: TGTGCCAGCAGGACCGGACTAGCGGTCAGCACAGATACGCAGTATTTT. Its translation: CASRTGLAVSTDTQYF.

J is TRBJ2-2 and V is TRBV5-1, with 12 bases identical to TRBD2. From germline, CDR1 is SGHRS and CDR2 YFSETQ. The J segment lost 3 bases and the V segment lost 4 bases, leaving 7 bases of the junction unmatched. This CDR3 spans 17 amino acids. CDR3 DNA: TGCGCCAGCAGCCCTCGTCTAGCGGGAGGGGACACCGGGGAGCTGTTTTTT. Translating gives CASSPRLAGGDTGELFF.

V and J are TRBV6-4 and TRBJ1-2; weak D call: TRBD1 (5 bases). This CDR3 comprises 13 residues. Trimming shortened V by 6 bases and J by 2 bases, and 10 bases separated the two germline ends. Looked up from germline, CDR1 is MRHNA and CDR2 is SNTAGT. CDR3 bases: TGTGCCAGCAGGGTGACAGTGAACTATGGCTACACCTTC. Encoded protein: CASRVTVNYGYTF.

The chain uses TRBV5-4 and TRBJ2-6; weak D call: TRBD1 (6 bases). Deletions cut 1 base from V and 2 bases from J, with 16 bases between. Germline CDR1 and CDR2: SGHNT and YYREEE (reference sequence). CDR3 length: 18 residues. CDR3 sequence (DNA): TGTGCCAGCAGCTTGCGGCCAGGGGTTCCGGCTGGGGCCAACGTCCTGACTTTC. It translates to CASSLRPGVPAGANVLTF. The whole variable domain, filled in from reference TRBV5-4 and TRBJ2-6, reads ETGVTQSPTHLIKTRGQQVTLRCSSQSGHNTVSWYQQALGQGPQFIFQYYREEENGRGNFPPRFSGLQFPNYSSELNVNALELDDSALYLCASSLRPGVPAGANVLTFGAGSRLTVL.

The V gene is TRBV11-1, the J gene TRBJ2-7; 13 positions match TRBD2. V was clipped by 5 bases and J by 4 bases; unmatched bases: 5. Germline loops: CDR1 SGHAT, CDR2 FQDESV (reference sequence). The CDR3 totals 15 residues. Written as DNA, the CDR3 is TGTGCCAGCAGCCTCGGGACTAGCGGGACTTACGAGCAGTACTTC. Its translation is CASSLGTSGTYEQYF.

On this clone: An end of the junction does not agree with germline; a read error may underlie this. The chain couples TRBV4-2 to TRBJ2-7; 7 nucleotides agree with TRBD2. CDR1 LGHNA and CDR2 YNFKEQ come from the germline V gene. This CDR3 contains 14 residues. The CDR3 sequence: CASSQGLAEPIPNF. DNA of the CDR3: TGTGCCAGCAGCCAAGGACTAGCCGAACCTATTCCGAACTTC.